This is a list of T cell receptor beta chains from one sample in a study of cytomegalovirus exposure and HLA in healthy donors. Assay used: immunoSEQ multiplex PCR; TCRdb lists only in-frame clones, some missing. The sample carries 190,000 or so clones, 80% to 90% recorded once. Sequenced sample: PBMCs. The source of these receptors is a woman in her twenties or thirties in good health and CMV-seropositive. The CDR3 runs from the conserved cysteine through the conserved F or W. A D gene is named only where the DNA matches it firmly. Not every row has a clone size; where given, it reads once, few, many or a size class.

clone size	V gene	J gene	D gene	CDR3 protein	CDR3 DNA
-	TRBV2	TRBJ1-4	-	CASSEPLGGLNEKLFF	TGTGCCAGCAGTGAACCTTTAGGCGGCCTAAATGAAAAACTGTTTTTT
-	TRBV28	TRBJ2-7	TRBD2	CASSPTRGLTDYEQYF	TGTGCCAGCTCCCCGACCCGGGGACTAACCGACTACGAGCAGTACTTC
-	TRBV5-5	TRBJ1-1	-	CASSLAGGWTEAFF	TGTGCCAGCAGCTTGGCGGGTGGTTGGACTGAAGCTTTCTTT
-	TRBV5-1	TRBJ2-2	TRBD1	CASSSGQGTGELFF	TGCGCCAGCAGCTCGGGACAGGGGACCGGGGAGCTGTTTTTT
-	TRBV7-9	TRBJ2-1	-	CASSLALAPNDEQFF	TGTGCCAGCAGCTTAGCGTTGGCCCCGAACGATGAGCAGTTCTTC
-	TRBV7-2	TRBJ1-2	TRBD1	CASSVAPRGPPEGYTF	TGTGCCAGCAGCGTCGCTCCCAGGGGGCCTCCTGAAGGCTACACCTTC
once	TRBV6-6	TRBJ2-4	-	CASRIQSLAKNIQYF	TGTGCCAGCAGGATACAGTCTCTAGCCAAAAACATTCAGTACTTC
-	TRBV18	TRBJ2-1	TRBD2	CASSPGRANEQFF	TGTGCCAGCTCACCCGGGAGGGCCAATGAGCAGTTCTTC
-	TRBV25-1	TRBJ1-2	-	CASSELTSVYGYTF	TGTGCCAGCAGTGAACTAACGTCCGTCTATGGCTACACCTTC
-	TRBV29-1	TRBJ2-7	-	CSVEDSSYEQYF	TGCAGCGTTGAAGACAGCTCCTACGAGCAGTACTTC
-	TRBV5-6	TRBJ1-2	-	CASSLDQQGGYTF	TGTGCCAGCAGCTTGGACCAACAGGGTGGCTACACCTTC
once	TRBV5-1	TRBJ1-4	-	CASSLAMGATNEKLFF	TGCGCCAGCAGCTTGGCCATGGGAGCAACTAATGAAAAACTGTTTTTT
-	TRBV16	TRBJ2-2	TRBD1	CASSRTGATGELFF	TGTGCCAGCAGCCGGACAGGGGCCACCGGGGAGCTGTTTTTT
-	TRBV5-1	TRBJ2-7	TRBD1	CASSSQGGQGSHEQYF	TGCGCCAGCAGCTCCCAGGGGGGACAGGGTTCCCACGAGCAGTACTTC
-	TRBV27	TRBJ2-2	TRBD2	CASSGRAGGGTGELFF	TGTGCCAGCAGTGGGCGAGCGGGAGGAGGGACCGGGGAGCTGTTTTTT
few	TRBV5-1	TRBJ2-5	-	CASSLATGVALGGETQYF	TGCGCCAGCAGCTTGGCCACGGGAGTGGCCCTGGGTGGAGAGACCCAGTACTTC
-	TRBV6-5	TRBJ1-2	-	CASRLDSGDYTF	TGTGCCAGCAGGCTAGATTCCGGGGACTACACCTTC
-	TRBV6-6	TRBJ1-1	TRBD1	CATQTGSMNTEAFF	TGTGCCACTCAGACAGGGAGCATGAACACTGAAGCTTTCTTT
-	TRBV18	TRBJ2-7	TRBD1	CASSRPGTGGYEQYF	TGTGCCAGCTCACGGCCCGGGACAGGGGGCTACGAGCAGTACTTC
-	TRBV28	TRBJ1-2	-	CASSLTGFGYTF	TGTGCCAGCAGCCTAACGGGGTTTGGCTACACCTTC
-	TRBV28	TRBJ2-1	TRBD1	CASSPVGQGAHEQFF	TGTGCCAGCAGCCCTGTGGGACAGGGGGCACATGAGCAGTTCTTC
-	TRBV5-6	TRBJ2-7	-	CASNTPPGETYEQYF	TGTGCCAGCAACACTCCTCCAGGGGAGACCTACGAGCAGTACTTC
-	TRBV12-5	TRBJ2-3	-	CASGLLITDTQYF	TGTGCTAGTGGTTTGCTTATAACAGATACGCAGTATTTT
-	TRBV19	TRBJ1-3	TRBD1	CASSGTGRNTIYF	TGTGCCAGTAGTGGGACAGGGCGAAACACCATATATTTT
few	TRBV19	TRBJ2-1	TRBD2	CASSIYSGSQTNEQFF	TGTGCCAGTAGTATATATAGCGGGAGCCAGACCAATGAGCAGTTCTTC
few	TRBV4-1	TRBJ1-2	-	CASSRGTFGDYGYTF	TGCGCCAGCAGCAGAGGGACTTTCGGTGACTATGGCTACACCTTC
-	TRBV5-6	TRBJ1-1	-	CASTEGGLDTEAFF	TGTGCCAGCACCGAGGGGGGGCTTGACACTGAAGCTTTCTTT
-	TRBV6-5	TRBJ2-5	TRBD2	CASSSTSGRAQETQYF	TGTGCCAGCAGTTCCACTAGCGGGAGGGCGCAAGAGACCCAGTACTTC
-	TRBV2	TRBJ2-1	-	CASGQNAYNEQFF	TGTGCCAGCGGACAGAACGCTTACAATGAGCAGTTCTTC
-	TRBV29-1	TRBJ2-3	TRBD2	CSAPGAGGLDTQYF	TGCAGCGCGCCCGGAGCGGGAGGTCTGGATACGCAGTATTTT
once	TRBV9	TRBJ1-3	-	CASARGGYSGNTIYF	TGTGCCAGCGCCCGTGGGGGGTACTCTGGAAACACCATATATTTT
-	TRBV5-1	TRBJ2-4	-	CASSLTSGSGNIQYF	TGCGCCAGCAGCCTTACCTCGGGGAGTGGGAACATTCAGTACTTC
once	TRBV6-6	TRBJ1-1	-	CASSYSQVNTEAFF	TGTGCCAGCAGTTACTCGCAGGTGAACACTGAAGCTTTCTTT
-	TRBV2	TRBJ2-7	-	CASMKQGFAGEQYF	TGTGCCAGCATGAAACAGGGTTTCGCAGGCGAGCAGTACTTC
-	TRBV2	TRBJ1-5	-	CASSENISYQPQHF	TGTGCCAGCAGTGAAAACATATCCTATCAGCCCCAGCATTTT
-	TRBV28	TRBJ2-7	-	CASSLAGPSRGYEQYF	TGTGCCAGCAGTTTAGCCGGGCCCAGTAGGGGCTACGAGCAGTACTTC
-	TRBV19	TRBJ1-1	-	CASSGSQKNTEAFF	TGTGCCAGTAGCGGGTCGCAGAAGAACACTGAAGCTTTCTTT
-	TRBV27	TRBJ2-7	-	CASSTRTVNSYEQYF	TGTGCCAGCAGTACGCGGACAGTGAACTCCTACGAGCAGTACTTC
-	TRBV28	TRBJ2-3	TRBD1	CASSAGQGSYADTQYF	TGTGCCAGCAGTGCAGGACAGGGTAGTTATGCAGATACGCAGTATTTT
-	TRBV15	TRBJ2-7	-	CATSRDIERDEQYF	TGTGCCACCAGCAGAGATATCGAGCGCGACGAGCAGTACTTC
-	TRBV2	TRBJ1-4	-	CASSRGGIEKLFF	TGTGCCAGCAGCCGGGGGGGCATCGAAAAACTGTTTTTT
-	TRBV28	TRBJ1-4	-	CASSFNDRMKLFF	TGTGCCAGCAGTTTCAATGACAGGATGAAACTGTTTTTT
once	TRBV7-3	TRBJ2-2	-	CASSLRNTGELFF	TGTGCCAGCAGCCTGCGGAACACCGGGGAGCTGTTTTTT
-	TRBV11-2	TRBJ2-1	TRBD2	CASSLVPSGSGGDEQFF	TGTGCCAGCAGCTTAGTCCCCAGCGGGAGTGGCGGCGATGAGCAGTTCTTC
once	TRBV29-1	TRBJ2-1	-	CSVEDRVFEQFF	TGCAGCGTTGAAGACAGGGTGTTCGAGCAGTTCTTC
-	TRBV21-1	TRBJ2-7	-	CASSNRHSSYEQYF	TGTGCCAGCAGCAATCGACATAGCTCCTACGAGCAGTACTTC